These T cell receptor beta chains were read from a single sample in a study of T cells in localized non-small cell lung cancer. Only in-frame clones appear in the TCRdb table, and some are missing; sequencing was by immunoSEQ multiplex PCR. The sample carries fewer than 12,000 clones, around 79% recorded once. The input for sequencing was peripheral blood, taken before any cancer treatment. All receptors come from an older male donor with stage I lung adenocarcinoma. CDR3s include the opening cysteine and the closing phenylalanine or tryptophan. Fields, in order: J gene, D gene, V gene, CDR3 length, clone size, CDR3 DNA, CDR3 protein. A D gene is named only where the DNA matches it firmly. Clone size is not always given. Where it is, it says once, few, many or a class for expanded clones.

j_gene: TRBJ1-1
d_gene: NA
v_gene: TRBV5-1
len: 16
abundance: NA
CDR3nt: TGCGCCAGCAGCGGTGGGGCGATTAGGGGGAACACTGAAGCTTTCTTT
CDR3aa: CASSGGAIRGNTEAFF

j_gene: TRBJ2-7
d_gene: NA
v_gene: TRBV7-2
len: 11
abundance: NA
CDR3nt: TGTGCCAGCAGCTCAGTGACCGAGCAGTACTTC
CDR3aa: CASSSVTEQYF

j_gene: TRBJ2-7
d_gene: TRBD2
v_gene: TRBV23-1
len: 16
abundance: once
CDR3nt: TGCGCCAGCAGTCAATCTACGAGCGGGGGACGGGACGAGCAGTACTTC
CDR3aa: CASSQSTSGGRDEQYF

j_gene: TRBJ2-7
d_gene: NA
v_gene: TRBV6-1
len: 14
abundance: few
CDR3nt: TGTGCCAGCAGTGAAGCTCCCGCTTCCGCCGAGCAGTACTTC
CDR3aa: CASSEAPASAEQYF

j_gene: TRBJ1-2
d_gene: NA
v_gene: TRBV20-1
len: 11
abundance: NA
CDR3nt: TGCAGTGCCAGTAGTGGAAATGGCTACACCTTC
CDR3aa: CSASSGNGYTF

j_gene: TRBJ1-1
d_gene: NA
v_gene: TRBV5-1
len: 14
abundance: few
CDR3nt: TGCGCCAGCAGCCGAGAAGTCGCGGGCACTGAAGCTTTCTTT
CDR3aa: CASSREVAGTEAFF

j_gene: TRBJ2-1
d_gene: NA
v_gene: TRBV10-3
len: 13
abundance: NA
CDR3nt: TGTGCCATCAGCACAAGGGACGACAATGAGCAGTTCTTC
CDR3aa: CAISTRDDNEQFF

j_gene: TRBJ2-7
d_gene: TRBD1
v_gene: TRBV5-1
len: 16
abundance: NA
CDR3nt: TGCGCCAGCAGCTTGGTTGGGACAGGGGGCTACGACGAGCAGTACTTC
CDR3aa: CASSLVGTGGYDEQYF

j_gene: TRBJ2-1
d_gene: NA
v_gene: TRBV6-1
len: 17
abundance: NA
CDR3nt: TGTGCCAGCAGTGGGGACGAGCGAGCGGGCAAATACAATGAGCAGTTCTTC
CDR3aa: CASSGDERAGKYNEQFF

j_gene: TRBJ1-4
d_gene: NA
v_gene: TRBV6-1
len: 15
abundance: NA
CDR3nt: TGTGCCAGCGCGAACTTCGACGGGGCTAATGAAAAACTGTTTTTT
CDR3aa: CASANFDGANEKLFF

j_gene: TRBJ2-2
d_gene: TRBD1
v_gene: TRBV7-2
len: 16
abundance: NA
CDR3nt: TGTGCCAGCAGCTTAGGAGTGGGACAGGGGCGCGGGGAGCTGTTTTTT
CDR3aa: CASSLGVGQGRGELFF

j_gene: TRBJ1-5
d_gene: TRBD1
v_gene: TRBV5-1
len: 14
abundance: NA
CDR3nt: TGCGCCAGCAGCTTGGGGGACAGGAATCAGCCCCAGCATTTT
CDR3aa: CASSLGDRNQPQHF

j_gene: TRBJ1-1
d_gene: TRBD1
v_gene: TRBV18
len: 13
abundance: NA
CDR3nt: TGTGCCAGCTCTGACAGGGTGAACACTGAAGCTTTCTTT
CDR3aa: CASSDRVNTEAFF

j_gene: TRBJ2-7
d_gene: NA
v_gene: TRBV4-2
len: 15
abundance: NA
CDR3nt: TGTGCCAGCAGCCCGTGGGGGGGGCGCTTGAACGAGCAGTACTTC
CDR3aa: CASSPWGGRLNEQYF

j_gene: TRBJ2-5
d_gene: TRBD2
v_gene: TRBV15
len: 16
abundance: NA
CDR3nt: TGTGCCACCAGCAGAGCTCTAGCGGGGGGGCAAGAGACCCAGTACTTC
CDR3aa: CATSRALAGGQETQYF

j_gene: TRBJ2-5
d_gene: NA
v_gene: TRBV7-2
len: 13
abundance: NA
CDR3nt: TGTGCCAGCAGCTTAGGCCAGTCGGAGACCCAGTACTTC
CDR3aa: CASSLGQSETQYF

j_gene: TRBJ1-1
d_gene: NA
v_gene: TRBV7-2
len: 13
abundance: NA
CDR3nt: TGTGCCAGCAGCGCAACAAGGAACACTGAAGCTTTCTTT
CDR3aa: CASSATRNTEAFF

j_gene: TRBJ2-1
d_gene: TRBD1
v_gene: TRBV7-3
len: 13
abundance: NA
CDR3nt: TGTGCCAGCAGCCCGACAGGGACGGGTGAGCAGTTCTTC
CDR3aa: CASSPTGTGEQFF

j_gene: TRBJ1-2
d_gene: NA
v_gene: TRBV7-2
len: 14
abundance: NA
CDR3nt: TGTGCCAGCAGCTTAGCGTACACTAACTATGGCTACACCTTC
CDR3aa: CASSLAYTNYGYTF

j_gene: TRBJ2-5
d_gene: NA
v_gene: TRBV9
len: 15
abundance: once
CDR3nt: TGTGCCAGCAGCGAAACGACTGGCCACCAAGAGACCCAGTACTTC
CDR3aa: CASSETTGHQETQYF

j_gene: TRBJ1-1
d_gene: NA
v_gene: TRBV6-5
len: 14
abundance: NA
CDR3nt: TGTGCCAGCAGTTACGAGGGGAGGGACACTGAAGCTTTCTTT
CDR3aa: CASSYEGRDTEAFF

j_gene: TRBJ2-1
d_gene: NA
v_gene: TRBV15
len: 16
abundance: NA
CDR3nt: TGTGCCACCAGCAGAGTCGACACGATCGAGGACAATGAGCAGTTCTTC
CDR3aa: CATSRVDTIEDNEQFF

j_gene: TRBJ1-1
d_gene: NA
v_gene: TRBV5-4
len: 16
abundance: NA
CDR3nt: TGTGCCAGCAGATTCGCCGAAGGCAAGATGAACACTGAAGCTTTCTTT
CDR3aa: CASRFAEGKMNTEAFF

j_gene: TRBJ1-1
d_gene: NA
v_gene: TRBV11-2
len: 14
abundance: NA
CDR3nt: TGTGCCAGCAGCCTCAGCGGGGGAAGAACTGAAGCTTTCTTT
CDR3aa: CASSLSGGRTEAFF

j_gene: TRBJ1-4
d_gene: TRBD1
v_gene: TRBV6-5
len: 14
abundance: NA
CDR3nt: TGTGCCAGCAGTCCCGACAGGGTTGGCGAAAAACTGTTTTTT
CDR3aa: CASSPDRVGEKLFF

j_gene: TRBJ1-1
d_gene: NA
v_gene: TRBV28
len: 15
abundance: few
CDR3nt: TGTGCCAGCAGTTTGGGCAGGGTAGGGGGGACTGAAGCTTTCTTT
CDR3aa: CASSLGRVGGTEAFF

j_gene: TRBJ1-3
d_gene: NA
v_gene: TRBV6-5
len: 14
abundance: NA
CDR3nt: TGTGCCAGCAGTGAATGGGGATTTAGCGACACCATATATTTT
CDR3aa: CASSEWGFSDTIYF

j_gene: TRBJ1-5
d_gene: NA
v_gene: TRBV4-1
len: 17
abundance: few
CDR3nt: TGCGCCAGCAGCCAAGACGGGCGGGGTAGGAACAATCAGCCCCAGCATTTT
CDR3aa: CASSQDGRGRNNQPQHF

j_gene: TRBJ1-3
d_gene: NA
v_gene: TRBV7-9
len: 16
abundance: NA
CDR3nt: TGTGCCAGCAGCTCCTCCGGCCCCGCTCCCGGAAACACCATATATTTT
CDR3aa: CASSSSGPAPGNTIYF

j_gene: TRBJ1-4
d_gene: TRBD1
v_gene: TRBV5-6
len: 15
abundance: few
CDR3nt: TGTGCCAGCAGCTATCGACAGGGACAGAATGAAAAACTGTTTTTT
CDR3aa: CASSYRQGQNEKLFF

j_gene: TRBJ1-5
d_gene: NA
v_gene: TRBV15
len: 16
abundance: NA
CDR3nt: TGTGCCACCAGCAGAGGTGAAGGGACAAGCAATCAGCCCCAGCATTTT
CDR3aa: CATSRGEGTSNQPQHF

j_gene: TRBJ2-5
d_gene: TRBD1
v_gene: TRBV7-2
len: 15
abundance: NA
CDR3nt: TGTGCCAGCAGCAAGGGACAGGGGGGAAGTGAGACCCAGTACTTC
CDR3aa: CASSKGQGGSETQYF

j_gene: TRBJ2-5
d_gene: NA
v_gene: TRBV12-5
len: 15
abundance: NA
CDR3nt: TGTGCTAGTGGTAGGGGGTCACGCCTTAAAGAGACCCAGTACTTC
CDR3aa: CASGRGSRLKETQYF

j_gene: TRBJ1-1
d_gene: NA
v_gene: TRBV6-5
len: 14
abundance: NA
CDR3nt: TGTGCCAGCAGTGACTTAAGGCAGTTCACTGAAGCTTTCTTT
CDR3aa: CASSDLRQFTEAFF

j_gene: TRBJ2-1
d_gene: NA
v_gene: TRBV28
len: 17
abundance: NA
CDR3nt: TGTGCCCACCGCACAGCGAGGGGGGGAAGAGGGGGAAATGAGCAGTTCTTC
CDR3aa: CAHRTARGGRGGNEQFF

j_gene: TRBJ2-7
d_gene: TRBD1
v_gene: TRBV4-1
len: 14
abundance: NA
CDR3nt: TGCGCCAGCAGCCCCCGGACAGGGTCGTACGAGCAGTACTTC
CDR3aa: CASSPRTGSYEQYF

j_gene: TRBJ1-6
d_gene: TRBD1
v_gene: TRBV6-5
len: 15
abundance: NA
CDR3nt: TGTGCCAGCATTACCCGAGACAGGGTTGATTCACCCCTCCACTTT
CDR3aa: CASITRDRVDSPLHF

j_gene: TRBJ2-5
d_gene: NA
v_gene: TRBV14
len: 15
abundance: NA
CDR3nt: TGTGCCAGCAGCCAAGATCGGTGGAGGGGTGAGACCCAGTACTTC
CDR3aa: CASSQDRWRGETQYF

j_gene: TRBJ2-1
d_gene: NA
v_gene: TRBV4-2
len: 17
abundance: NA
CDR3nt: TGTGCCAGCAGCCAAACGTCGGACAGTTTTTTAAGTAATGAGCAGTTCTTC
CDR3aa: CASSQTSDSFLSNEQFF

j_gene: TRBJ2-7
d_gene: TRBD1
v_gene: TRBV6-1
len: 18
abundance: NA
CDR3nt: TGTGCCAGCAGTGAAACCATACCGGGACAGGGTAGGTTCTCCGAGCAGTACTTC
CDR3aa: CASSETIPGQGRFSEQYF

j_gene: TRBJ1-5
d_gene: NA
v_gene: TRBV10-3
len: 14
abundance: few
CDR3nt: TGTGCCATCGGGAGGGAACATAGCAATCAGCCCCAGCATTTT
CDR3aa: CAIGREHSNQPQHF

j_gene: TRBJ1-1
d_gene: NA
v_gene: TRBV9
len: 13
abundance: NA
CDR3nt: TGTGCCAGCAGCCAACAGCCGAACACTGAAGCTTTCTTT
CDR3aa: CASSQQPNTEAFF

j_gene: TRBJ1-2
d_gene: NA
v_gene: TRBV5-4
len: 15
abundance: NA
CDR3nt: TGTGCCAGCAGCTTAGGGTTTTTACCGATCTATGGCTACACCTTC
CDR3aa: CASSLGFLPIYGYTF

j_gene: TRBJ1-2
d_gene: TRBD1
v_gene: TRBV2
len: 13
abundance: few
CDR3nt: TGTGCCAGCAGTTTTTCCAGACAGGGAGGCTACACCTTC
CDR3aa: CASSFSRQGGYTF

j_gene: TRBJ2-3
d_gene: TRBD2
v_gene: TRBV4-3
len: 17
abundance: few
CDR3nt: TGCGCCAGCAGCCAAGATGACTTTGCGGGGGGCACAGATACGCAGTATTTT
CDR3aa: CASSQDDFAGGTDTQYF

j_gene: TRBJ1-3
d_gene: TRBD1
v_gene: TRBV7-9
len: 17
abundance: few
CDR3nt: TGTGCCAGCAGCGATAGGACAGGGGCCGTCTCTGGAAACACCATATATTTT
CDR3aa: CASSDRTGAVSGNTIYF

j_gene: TRBJ2-2
d_gene: NA
v_gene: TRBV5-4
len: 14
abundance: NA
CDR3nt: TGTGCCAGCAGCTTAGGACCGAACACCGGGGAGCTGTTTTTT
CDR3aa: CASSLGPNTGELFF

j_gene: TRBJ2-3
d_gene: NA
v_gene: TRBV19
len: 15
abundance: once
CDR3nt: TGTGCCAGTAGTATAGATCCGGGATACACAGATACGCAGTATTTT
CDR3aa: CASSIDPGYTDTQYF

j_gene: TRBJ2-2
d_gene: TRBD2
v_gene: TRBV5-6
len: 16
abundance: NA
CDR3nt: TGTGCCAGCAGCCCCCGCTGGGGGAGGGCGGCCGGGGAGCTGTTTTTT
CDR3aa: CASSPRWGRAAGELFF

j_gene: TRBJ2-7
d_gene: NA
v_gene: TRBV29-1
len: 12
abundance: NA
CDR3nt: TGCAGCGTTGAAGGGCTAGCCTACGAGCAGTACTTC
CDR3aa: CSVEGLAYEQYF

j_gene: TRBJ2-1
d_gene: NA
v_gene: TRBV7-9
len: 11
abundance: once
CDR3nt: TGTGCCAGCACCTTCCGGAATGAGCAGTTCTTC
CDR3aa: CASTFRNEQFF

j_gene: TRBJ1-5
d_gene: NA
v_gene: TRBV11-2
len: 15
abundance: NA
CDR3nt: TGTGCCAGCAGCTTGGCCGCGGGAGGCAATCAGCCCCAGCATTTT
CDR3aa: CASSLAAGGNQPQHF

j_gene: TRBJ1-1
d_gene: NA
v_gene: TRBV19
len: 13
abundance: NA
CDR3nt: TGTGCCAGTAAGTACAGACAGAACACTGAAGCTTTCTTT
CDR3aa: CASKYRQNTEAFF